The clone carrying this T cell receptor (beta chain) was recorded once. Its target is unknown. CDR3 length equals 16 residues. V trimming: 5 bases; J trimming: 1 base; junction bases outside the gene matches: 9. Germline V lookup: CDR1 KGHSH, CDR2 LQKENI. Generated by immunoSEQ multiplex PCR, the TCRdb table keeps only in-frame clones and is missing some. The sample records 100,000 to 150,000 clones, 89% being singletons. The sample is drawn from a study of cytomegalovirus exposure and HLA in healthy donors. Whole-study results and caveats: The classifier, whose performance was assessed in both the original and validation cohorts, reportedly diagnosed cytomegalovirus status with high specificity and sensitivity.

The chain joins TRBV18 to TRBJ1-1, with 8 bases lining up with TRBD1. This receptor was obtained from a woman younger than 35 in good health and CMV-seronegative. Sequenced sample: PBMCs. CDR3 region: CASSSAPGGGNTEAFF. The DNA of the CDR3 is TGTGCCAGCTCATCCGCACCAGGGGGCGGGAACACTGAAGCTTTCTTT.